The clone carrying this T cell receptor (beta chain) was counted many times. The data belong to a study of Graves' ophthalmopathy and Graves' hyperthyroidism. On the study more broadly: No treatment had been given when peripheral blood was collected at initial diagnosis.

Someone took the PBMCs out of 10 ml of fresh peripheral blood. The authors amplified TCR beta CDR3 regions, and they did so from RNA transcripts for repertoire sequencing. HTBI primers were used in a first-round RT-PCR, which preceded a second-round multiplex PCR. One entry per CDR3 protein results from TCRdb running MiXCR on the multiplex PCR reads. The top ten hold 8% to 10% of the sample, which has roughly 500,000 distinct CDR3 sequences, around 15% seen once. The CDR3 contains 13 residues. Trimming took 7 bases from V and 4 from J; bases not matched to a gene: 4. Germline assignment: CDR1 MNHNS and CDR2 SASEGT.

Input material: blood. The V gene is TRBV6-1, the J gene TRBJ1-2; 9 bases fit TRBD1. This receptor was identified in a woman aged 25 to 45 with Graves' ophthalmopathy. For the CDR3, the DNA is TGTGCCAGCATGAGGACAGGGGCCTATGGCTACACCTTC. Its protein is CASMRTGAYGYTF.